Shown below are 26 T cell receptor beta chains from a single sample sequenced in a study of cytomegalovirus exposure and HLA in healthy donors. Primers included in the PCR were 60 Vbeta and 13 Jbeta primers. The method was immunoSEQ multiplex PCR; TCRdb's version includes in-frame clones alone and lacks a portion of them. This sample yields roughly 180,000 clones, of which 70% to 75% are seen a single time; about 2.7% belongs to the top ten. The sample was PBMCs. Every receptor here comes from a male donor in good health and CMV-seronegative.

The chain employs TRBV27 and TRBJ1-5; 8 positions agree with TRBD1. The CDR3 length is 15 residues. Looked up from germline, CDR1 is MNHEY and CDR2 is SMNVEV (reference sequence). V lost 4 bases and J lost 4; bases outside the gene matches: 6. The CDR3 DNA reads as TGTGCCAGCAGTTGGTCCGGGGACAGGAATCAGCCCCAGCATTTT. It encodes CASSWSGDRNQPQHF.

This clone has only one observation. The junction and the germline gene differ at one end; a read error may be behind it. The rearrangement joins TRBV7-9 to TRBJ2-3; a weak D match, TRBD2 (6 bases). CDR3 length: 16 residues. Germline-derived CDR1 and CDR2 are SEHNR and FQNEAQ (reference sequence). The CDR3 loop reads CSSSLVLRGVTDTQYF. CDR3 bases: TGTTCCAGCAGCTTAGTCTTGCGGGGAGTCACAGATACGCAGTATTTT.

The table lists this clone with a few counts. The V call is TRBV28, the J call TRBJ1-5; 8 bases line up with TRBD1. CDR1 and CDR2 from the germline V gene are MDHEN and SYDVKM. The CDR3 is made up of 13 amino acids. The J segment lost 7 bases and the V segment lost 6 bases, leaving 5 bases of the junction unmatched. CDR3 nucleotides: TGTGCCAGCAGCTGGACAGGGTTGCAGCCCCAGCATTTT. Its translation is CASSWTGLQPQHF. Looking up the rest from reference TRBV28 and TRBJ1-5 gives the full variable domain: DVKVTQSSRYLVKRTGEKVFLECVQDMDHENMFWYRQDPGLGLRLIYFSYDVKMKEKGDIPEGYSVSREKKERFSLILESASTNQTSMYLCASSWTGLQPQHFGDGTRLSIL.

The genes are TRBV27 and TRBJ1-6; 7 nucleotides align to TRBD1. The CDR3 is 16 residues long. Per germline, CDR1 MNHEY and CDR2 SMNVEV (reference sequence). The J segment lost 10 bases and the V segment lost 2 bases, leaving 11 bases of the junction unmatched. The CDR3 protein is CASSLPQGGGGSPLHF. Written as DNA, the CDR3 is TGTGCCAGCAGTTTACCCCAAGGGGGCGGAGGGTCACCCCTCCACTTT.

V usage is TRBV18 and J usage is TRBJ2-5; the D gene is possibly TRBD2 (7 bases). Trimming cost V 3 bases and J 5 bases, with 16 bases left between them. From germline, CDR1 is KGHSH and CDR2 LQKENI. The CDR3 is 15 residues long. CDR3 in amino acids: CASSPGTGGVETQYF. The DNA of the CDR3 is TGTGCCAGCTCACCCGGGACGGGGGGCGTCGAGACCCAGTACTTC.

This sequence joins TRBV4-3 and TRBJ2-1; the D gene is possibly TRBD2 (6 bases). V lost 4 bases, J lost 0 bases, and 13 bases lay in between. CDR3 size: 16 residues. Per germline, CDR1 LGHNA and CDR2 YSLEER. The CDR3 sequence is CASSPERVVSYNEQFF. CDR3 nucleotide sequence: TGCGCCAGCAGCCCCGAGCGGGTCGTCTCCTACAATGAGCAGTTCTTC.

This chain links TRBV6-1 with TRBJ2-1, with 8 bases lining up with TRBD1. This CDR3 has 11 amino acids. The V and J ends lost 11 bases and 7 bases, in that order; junction bases with no gene match: 4. Germline lookup yields CDR1 MNHNS and CDR2 SASEGT. The CDR3 reads CAARTGNEQFF. CDR3 DNA: TGTGCCGCACGGACAGGGAATGAGCAGTTCTTC.

The chain joins TRBV15 to TRBJ1-2; D unclear. The V gene's germline CDR1 is LNHNV and CDR2 YYDKDF (reference sequence). V lost 6 bases and J lost 8, with 13 bases in between. This CDR3 is built from 12 residues. The CDR3 region is CATREVKGGYTF. As DNA, the CDR3 is TGTGCCACCAGGGAGGTTAAAGGGGGCTACACCTTC.

The rearrangement joins TRBV30 to TRBJ1-5, with D perhaps TRBD1 (6 bases). This CDR3 has 17 amino acids. Trimming cost V 3 bases and J 1 base, with 19 bases left between them. The germline V gene has CDR1 GTSNPN and CDR2 SVGIG (reference sequence). The CDR3: CAWSPDSGYLSNQPQHF. In nucleotides, the CDR3 is TGTGCCTGGAGCCCGGACAGTGGCTATTTGAGCAATCAGCCCCAGCATTTT.

This chain links TRBV7-9 with TRBJ2-7; no definite D call. The CDR3 sequence is 14 residues long. V shed 4 bases and J shed 3 bases, with 13 bases lying between them. Germline assignment: CDR1 SEHNR and CDR2 FQNEAQ (reference sequence). The CDR3 DNA is TGTGCCAGCAGCTCGCCCCAGGCTTTCTACGAGCAGTACTTC. Its translation is CASSSPQAFYEQYF. The full variable domain, with the rest looked up from reference TRBV7-9 and TRBJ2-7, is DTGVSQNPRHKITKRGQNVTFRCDPISEHNRLYWYRQTLGQGPEFLTYFQNEAQLEKSRLLSDRFSAERPKGSFSTLEIQRTEQGDSAMYLCASSSPQAFYEQYFGPGTRLTVT.

The chain joins TRBV27 to TRBJ2-1; perhaps TRBD1 as D (5 bases). The germline CDR1 and CDR2 sequences are MNHEY and SMNVEV (reference sequence). V lost 4 bases and J lost 6, with 10 bases in between. The CDR3 consists of 13 residues. The CDR3 spells CASSYSRVNEQFF. As DNA, the CDR3 is TGTGCCAGCAGTTACAGCAGGGTCAATGAGCAGTTCTTC.

This chain uses TRBV18 with TRBJ1-1; the D is unclear. The ends were cut back, 3 bases at V and 2 bases at J, with 16 bases in the middle. Per the germline V gene, CDR1 is KGHSH and CDR2 is LQKENI. The CDR3 is made up of 16 amino acids. The CDR3 loop reads CASSPTTPGGNTEAFF. CDR3 sequence (DNA): TGTGCCAGCTCACCTACTACCCCCGGAGGAAACACTGAAGCTTTCTTT. The full variable domain, in which reference TRBV18 and TRBJ1-1 provide the parts outside the CDR3, is NAGVMQNPRHLVRRRGQEARLRCSPMKGHSHVYWYRQLPEEGLKFMVYLQKENIIDESGMPKERFSAEFPKEGPSILRIQQVVRGDSAAYFCASSPTTPGGNTEAFFGQGTRLTVV.

The CDR3: CASSGQGDEQYF. The CDR3 region has the DNA TGTGCCAGCAGCGGACAGGGCGACGAGCAGTACTTC. This chain links TRBV9 with TRBJ2-7; 7 bases match TRBD1. The CDR3 totals 12 residues. V shed 3 bases and J 5 bases; nucleotides not matched to a gene: 2. From germline, CDR1 is SGDLS and CDR2 YYNGEE.

V and J are TRBV7-9 and TRBJ1-1, with TRBD1 identical over 8 bases. Germline CDR1 SEHNR, CDR2 FQNEAQ (reference sequence). The CDR3 is made up of 15 amino acids. The J segment lost 2 bases and the V segment lost 1 base, leaving 3 bases of the junction unmatched. The CDR3 DNA reads as TGTGCCAGCAGCTTAGGACAGGGGATTAACACTGAAGCTTTCTTT. Protein sequence: CASSLGQGINTEAFF. Combining the CDR3 with reference TRBV7-9 and TRBJ1-1 gives the whole variable domain DTGVSQNPRHKITKRGQNVTFRCDPISEHNRLYWYRQTLGQGPEFLTYFQNEAQLEKSRLLSDRFSAERPKGSFSTLEIQRTEQGDSAMYLCASSLGQGINTEAFFGQGTRLTVV.

This sequence joins TRBV19 and TRBJ1-1, with a possible D match to TRBD1 (6 bases). Germline-derived CDR1 and CDR2 are LNHDA and SQIVND (reference sequence). Trimming removed 7 bases at V and 0 bases at J, with 18 bases between. This CDR3 has 16 residues. The CDR3 nucleotides read TGTGCCAGTATCCCTCAGGGGAACCTCATGAACACTGAAGCTTTCTTT. Translated: CASIPQGNLMNTEAFF.

The V and J genes are TRBV13 and TRBJ2-6, with D unclear. CDR3 length equals 15 residues. With 5 bases removed from V and 0 bases from J, the gap between germline ends came to 8 bases. Germline assignment: CDR1 PRHDT and CDR2 FYEKMQ (reference sequence). In nucleotides, the CDR3 is TGTGCCAGCAGCATCGGGTACTCTGGGGCCAACGTCCTGACTTTC. Residues: CASSIGYSGANVLTF.

V usage is TRBV16 and J usage is TRBJ2-7; TRBD1 matches 8 bases. V shed 1 base and J 2 bases; nucleotides not matched to a gene: 7. This CDR3 has 16 amino acids. The germline CDR1 and CDR2 sequences are KGHSY and FQNENV. The CDR3 nucleotides are TGTGCCAGCAGCCAATACGGGACAGGAACTCCCTACGAGCAGTACTTC. It yields the protein CASSQYGTGTPYEQYF.

CDR3 sequence: CAISGGQGMDEQFF. In DNA, the CDR3 is TGTGCCATCAGTGGCGGACAGGGGATGGATGAGCAGTTCTTC. V is TRBV10-3 and J is TRBJ2-1, with 9 positions matching TRBD1. The V gene's germline CDR1 is ENHRY and CDR2 SYGVKD. The J segment lost 8 bases and the V segment lost 4 bases, leaving 6 bases of the junction unmatched. The CDR3 totals 14 residues.

The J gene is TRBJ1-4, the V gene TRBV30, with a tentative D call TRBD1 (5 bases). The CDR3 runs to 14 residues. Germline values: CDR1 GTSNPN, CDR2 SVGIG (reference sequence). Trimming cost V 4 bases and J 8 bases, with 17 bases left between them. This chain's CDR3 is CAWNTQGYREKLFF. In DNA form, the CDR3 reads TGTGCCTGGAACACCCAGGGATATCGGGAAAAACTGTTTTTT.

V and J are TRBV15 and TRBJ2-3; 12 bases align to TRBD2. V gave up 0 bases and J gave up 6 bases; unmatched junction bases: 7. Germline CDR1 and CDR2: LNHNV and YYDKDF (reference sequence). The CDR3 totals 17 residues. The CDR3: CATSRDPLAGGRDTQYF. CDR3 DNA sequence: TGTGCCACCAGCAGAGATCCGCTAGCGGGAGGGCGCGATACGCAGTATTTT.

The chain is built from TRBV29-1 and TRBJ2-2; TRBD2 aligns across 7 bases. Germline V gene data show CDR1 as SQVTM and CDR2 as ANQGSEA. Trimming removed 7 bases from V and 1 base from J; junction bases left unmatched: 6. The CDR3 consists of 14 residues. CDR3 nucleotide sequence: TGCAGCGCACAAGCGGGAATGAACACCGGGGAGCTGTTTTTT. It yields the protein CSAQAGMNTGELFF.

The genes are TRBV11-3 and TRBJ2-5; 7 positions agree with TRBD1. CDR3 length equals 15 residues. Germline V gene sequence: CDR1 SGHNT, CDR2 YENEEA. V trimming: 4 bases; J trimming: 3 bases; junction bases outside the gene matches: 8. The CDR3 DNA is TGTGCCAGCAGCTACCAGACAGGGCTAAAAGAGACCCAGTACTTC. Translated, it gives CASSYQTGLKETQYF.

V gene TRBV6-1 combines with J gene TRBJ1-2, with D possibly matching TRBD1 (5 bases). Trimming pared 7 bases from V and 3 bases from J, leaving 18 bases between. The CDR3 is made up of 15 amino acids. Germline CDR1 MNHNS, CDR2 SASEGT. The chain's CDR3 is CASTPLGAGDYGYTF. In nucleotides, the CDR3 is TGTGCCAGCACCCCTCTAGGGGCGGGGGACTATGGCTACACCTTC.

In this sample, this clone turned up a few times. J is TRBJ1-1 and V is TRBV7-5. TRBV7-5 is shown as a pseudogene. The CDR3 contains 17 residues. The CDR3 DNA follows: TGTGCCAGAAGCTTAGTGGTTGGAGTACTGGAGAACACTGAAGCTTTCTTT. Protein sequence: CARSLVVGVLENTEAFF.

This chain links TRBV5-6 with TRBJ1-1; possibly TRBD1 for D (5 bases). Per germline, CDR1 SGHDT and CDR2 YYEEEE. Trimming removed 0 bases at V and 4 bases at J, with 13 bases between. The CDR3 sequence is 15 residues long. CDR3 sequence reads: CASSLGSRARTEAFF. CDR3 in DNA: TGTGCCAGCAGCTTGGGCAGCAGGGCGCGCACTGAAGCTTTCTTT. Looking up the rest from reference TRBV5-6 and TRBJ1-1 gives the full variable domain: DAGVTQSPTHLIKTRGQQVTLRCSPKSGHDTVSWYQQALGQGPQFIFQYYEEEERQRGNFPDRFSGHQFPNYSSELNVNALLLGDSALYLCASSLGSRARTEAFFGQGTRLTVV.

The V gene is TRBV19, the J gene TRBJ1-5, with 9 bases matching TRBD1. Germline trimming cut 6 bases from V and 4 bases from J; bases unmatched to any gene: 4. CDR3 length equals 14 residues. Germline CDR1 is LNHDA and CDR2 is SQIVND (reference sequence). The CDR3 here is CASRTGTGNQPQHF. The CDR3 bases are TGTGCCAGTAGAACCGGGACAGGGAATCAGCCCCAGCATTTT.